This note documents a single TCR beta chain sequence. This clonotype was seen more than once but under ten times. Its antigen is unknown. Base quality data are lacking; no much larger clone is found one base away. These data belong to a study of read filtering for tumor transcriptome and immune sequencing (dated by TCRdb to the early 2020s). About the study as a whole: The cohort consisted of 17 to 20 male and approximately 15 female patients, with a mean age of 65.9 years and an age range of 47 to 80. One of the main goals was to work out a read-filtering strategy for immune repertoire data, in particular whether clonotypes backed by only a single read should be removed. TCR-region mapped reads per sample ranged from about 3.5 to 10.27 million with IR-seq versus only about 75 to 1,400 with RNA-seq. Whole-transcriptome libraries were prepared with the TruSeq RNA Access Library Prep Kit after DNase treatment. Using the same bone marrow samples, the study ran both targeted immune repertoire sequencing and bulk whole-transcriptome sequencing and then compared the TCR repertoires from each method. By revised international staging, roughly 8 patients were R-ISS I, roughly 17 were R-ISS II and over 5 were R-ISS III. Broader findings and caveats from the paper: When single-read clonotypes were removed, the proportions of shared clonotypes in IR-seq and RNA-seq correlated more strongly. Rather than purified T cells, the sorted CD138-negative fraction was a mixed bone marrow immune population. IR-seq captured clonotypes at much higher depth and more reliably than RNA-seq, and smaller IR-seq throughput sufficed to identify most shared clonotypes. In IR-seq, single-read clonotypes were around four fifths of clonotypes but approximately 4% of total reads; in RNA-seq they were about 68% of clonotypes and 44.6% of reads.

Starting from roughly 410 ng RNA, TCR libraries were constructed with the Immunoverse kit using molecular barcoded adaptors that cover the alpha/delta and beta/gamma chains. TCR library preparation was performed with the same RNA that was used for transcriptome sequencing. An Illumina HiSeq 4000 with 2 x 150 cycles was used to sequence the TCR libraries. In the paper's pipeline: MiXCR aligned TCR reads to human V, D, J and C references and assembled the aligned reads into CDR3 clonotypes, with quality filtering and error correction included. Clonotype counts and gene usage diversity were analyzed with the tcR package in R. For inspection of raw mapping reads, RNA-seq reads were mapped by STAR aligner version 2.5.3a onto GRCh37 of the human genome. To test how sequencing depth affects detected clonotypes, IR-seq fastq files were randomly downsampled with Seqtk 1.3. TCRdb's own reprocessing of the public reads used fastp at Q25 and MiXCR and kept productive beta chains. Records with the same CDR3 protein are collapsed into one entry carrying the most frequent genes and DNA. The authors' filters were not applied to this entry. The sample table records 20,000 to 25,000 distinct CDR3 sequences; 20% to 25% of these occur just once. The ten largest account for around a sixth of the sample.

From a lookup of the germline V gene, CDR1 and CDR2 are SNHLY and FYNNEI. The junction shows trimming of 4 bases on V and 3 bases on J, plus 11 bases between the germline ends. From the cysteine up to the phenylalanine, the CDR3 has a length of 14 residues. Left in the record is the CDR3 DNA by itself, 42 bases read in frame from the first base. Each patient had bone marrow sampled at the time of active disease. Ficoll-Hypaque density gradient centrifugation was used to isolate the bone marrow mononuclear cells. Myeloma plasma cells were removed and CD138-negative cells were collected by negative selection after labeling with CD138 magnetic microbeads on a MACS separator. Flow cytometry on an Attune NxT with CD138 antibodies was used to check the purity of the isolated cells. Total RNA was extracted with TRIzol reagent and quantified with a NanoDrop spectrophotometer. For each patient, the CD138-negative bone marrow sample underwent paired RNA-seq and IR-seq.

The TCR was taken from a donor at least 40 years old with multiple myeloma. Material for sequencing was a population of CD138-negative cells sorted from bone marrow. This sample's cell subset or site label indicates: bone marrow mononuclear cells depleted of CD138+ plasma/myeloma cells by negative magnetic selection. The sequence is built from TRBV2 and TRBJ2-3; the D gene is perhaps TRBD2, from 5 matching bases. The DNA is TGTGCCAGCAGTGTCTCCGCGGGTACAGATACGCAGTATTTT. It translates as CASSVSAGTDTQYF. Extended through the reference TRBV2 and TRBJ2-3 proteins, this CDR3 yields the full variable domain: EPEVTQTPSHQVTQMGQEVILRCVPISNHLYFYWYRQILGQKVEFLVSFYNNEISEKSEIFDDQFSVERPDGSNFTLKIRSTKLEDSAMYFCASSVSAGTDTQYFGPGTRLTVL.